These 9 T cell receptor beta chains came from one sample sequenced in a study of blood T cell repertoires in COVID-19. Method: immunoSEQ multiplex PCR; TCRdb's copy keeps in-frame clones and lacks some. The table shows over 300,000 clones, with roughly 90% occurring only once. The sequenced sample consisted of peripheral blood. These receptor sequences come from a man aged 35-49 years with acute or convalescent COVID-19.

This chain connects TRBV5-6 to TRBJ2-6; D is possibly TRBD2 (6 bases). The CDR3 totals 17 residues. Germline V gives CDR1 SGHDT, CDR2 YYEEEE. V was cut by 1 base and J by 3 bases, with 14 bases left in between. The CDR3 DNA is TGTGCCAGCAGCTTGCACGGTCTAGCGTATGGGGCCAACGTCCTGACTTTC. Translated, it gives CASSLHGLAYGANVLTF.

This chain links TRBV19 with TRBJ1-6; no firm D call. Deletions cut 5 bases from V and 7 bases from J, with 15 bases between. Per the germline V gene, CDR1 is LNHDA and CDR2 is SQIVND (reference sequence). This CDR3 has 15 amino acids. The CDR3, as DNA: TGTGCCAGTAGTCTCAATCAGGAAGAGAATTCACCCCTCCACTTT. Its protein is CASSLNQEENSPLHF.

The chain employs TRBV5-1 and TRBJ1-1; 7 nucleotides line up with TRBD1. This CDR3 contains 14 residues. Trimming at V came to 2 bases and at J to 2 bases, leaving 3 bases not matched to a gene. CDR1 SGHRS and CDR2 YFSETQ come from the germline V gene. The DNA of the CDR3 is TGCGCCAGCAGCTTAGAGGGGGCTAACACTGAAGCTTTCTTT. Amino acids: CASSLEGANTEAFF.

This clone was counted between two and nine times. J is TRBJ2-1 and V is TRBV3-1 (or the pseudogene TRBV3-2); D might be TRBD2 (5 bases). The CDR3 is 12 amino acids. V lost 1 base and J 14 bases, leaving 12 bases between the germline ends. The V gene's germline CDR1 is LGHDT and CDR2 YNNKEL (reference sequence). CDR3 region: CASSQGRGSEFF. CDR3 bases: TGTGCCAGCAGCCAAGGTCGGGGATCGGAGTTCTTC.

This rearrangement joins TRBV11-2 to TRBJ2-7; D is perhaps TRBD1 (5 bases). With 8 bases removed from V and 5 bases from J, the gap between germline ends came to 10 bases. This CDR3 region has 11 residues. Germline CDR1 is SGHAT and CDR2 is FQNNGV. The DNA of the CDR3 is TGTGCCAGCGGGGCCATTAACGAGCAGTACTTC. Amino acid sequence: CASGAINEQYF.

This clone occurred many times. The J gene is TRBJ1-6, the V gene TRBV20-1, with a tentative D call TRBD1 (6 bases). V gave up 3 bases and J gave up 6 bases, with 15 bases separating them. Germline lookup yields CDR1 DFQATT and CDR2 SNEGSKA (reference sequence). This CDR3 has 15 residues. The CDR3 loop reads CSASSGGLSNSPLHF. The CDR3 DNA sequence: TGCAGTGCTAGTTCGGGGGGCTTAAGTAATTCACCCCTCCACTTT.

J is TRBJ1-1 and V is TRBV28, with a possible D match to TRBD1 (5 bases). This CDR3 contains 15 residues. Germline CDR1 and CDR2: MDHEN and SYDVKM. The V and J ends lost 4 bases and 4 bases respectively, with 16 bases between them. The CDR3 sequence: CASSSPSGGTTEAFF. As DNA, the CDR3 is TGTGCCAGCAGTTCCCCGTCGGGAGGGACCACTGAAGCTTTCTTT.

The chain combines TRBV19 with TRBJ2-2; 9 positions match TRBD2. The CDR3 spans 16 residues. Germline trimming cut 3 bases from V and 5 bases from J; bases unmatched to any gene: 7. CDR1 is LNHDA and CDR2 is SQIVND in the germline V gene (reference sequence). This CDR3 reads CASSIAAGGLTGELFF. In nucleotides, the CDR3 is TGTGCCAGTAGTATTGCAGCGGGGGGACTAACCGGGGAGCTGTTTTTT.

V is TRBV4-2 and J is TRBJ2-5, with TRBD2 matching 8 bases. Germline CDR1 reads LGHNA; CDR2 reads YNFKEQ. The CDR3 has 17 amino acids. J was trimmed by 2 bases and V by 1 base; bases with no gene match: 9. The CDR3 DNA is TGTGCCAGCAGCCAAGGGGAGCGGGGGTACTTTCAAGAGACCCAGTACTTC. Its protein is CASSQGERGYFQETQYF.